This passage covers 27 T cell receptor beta chains from one sample sequenced in a study of post-analysis software for immune sequencing data. No antigen is known for these receptors. Each TCR beta cDNA library carried unique molecular identifiers. One entry per CDR3 protein results from TCRdb running MiXCR on the PCR reads. Among about 540,000 distinct CDR3 sequences listed, approximately 34% were seen once. Findings and limits, study-wide: Among five TRBV segments more frequent in patients than controls were TRBV5-6, TRBV5-1 and TRBV20-1.

The sequenced sample was blood. Every receptor here comes from a girl under 18 with multiple sclerosis.

This clonotype was detected only a few times. DNA of the CDR3: TGTGCCAGCAGCCCCACGGGACGGCTCCAAGAGACCCAGTACTTC. Translating gives CASSPTGRLQETQYF. The chain recombines TRBV5-6 with TRBJ2-5; D is possibly TRBD1 or TRBD2 (5 bases each). Germline V gene sequence: CDR1 SGHDT, CDR2 YYEEEE. Deletions cut 4 bases from V and 1 base from J, with 14 bases between. The CDR3 runs to 15 residues.

This clonotype was seen more than once but under ten times. The chain joins TRBV7-3 to TRBJ2-5; D is possibly TRBD2 (5 bases). V lost 5 bases, J lost 5 bases, and 21 bases lay in between. This CDR3 contains 16 residues. Germline CDR1 is SGHTA and CDR2 is FQGTGA. This chain's CDR3 is CASSQSSGGSLETQYF. In DNA form, the CDR3 reads TGTGCCAGCAGCCAATCGAGCGGAGGAAGCCTGGAGACCCAGTACTTC.

This clonotype has a single count. The chain employs TRBV7-2 and TRBJ2-1; the D gene could be TRBD1 or TRBD2 (6 bases each). Trimming took 1 base from V and 13 from J, leaving 11 bases between them. The CDR3 has 12 amino acids. Germline V gives CDR1 SGHTA, CDR2 FQGNSA. CDR3 protein: CASSLGGGGQFF. The CDR3 DNA reads as TGTGCCAGCAGCTTAGGAGGGGGAGGCCAGTTCTTC.

This clonotype was seen a single time. The chain combines TRBV3-1 with TRBJ1-4, with 9 bases fitting TRBD1. There are 17 residues in the CDR3. V dropped 4 bases and J dropped 3; count of bases not matched to a gene: 9. Germline CDR1 reads LGHDT; CDR2 reads YNNKEL (reference sequence). In DNA form, the CDR3 reads TGTGCCAGCAGCCTTGTCCCGGGACAGGGTTCTAATGAAAAACTGTTTTTT. Translating it yields CASSLVPGQGSNEKLFF.

The CDR3 DNA reads as TGTGCCAGCAGCCCGGCCCCCATTACAGGGGTCAATGAGCAGTACTTC. Its translation is CASSPAPITGVNEQYF. This chain uses TRBV7-3 with TRBJ2-5; TRBD1 matches at 7 bases. J gave up 11 bases and V 5 bases, and 20 bases lay outside the gene matches. Per the germline V gene, CDR1 is SGHTA and CDR2 is FQGTGA. This CDR3 contains 16 residues.

This clonotype was observed a handful of times. V is TRBV11-2 and J is TRBJ2-1; TRBD2 is a possible D gene (6 bases). Trimming shortened V by 5 bases and J by 4 bases, and 12 bases separated the two germline ends. This CDR3 is 14 amino acids long. Germline loops: CDR1 SGHAT, CDR2 FQNNGV. The CDR3 DNA follows: TGTGCCAGCAGCCTGGGGGACTTTTACAATGAGCAGTTCTTC. Its translation: CASSLGDFYNEQFF.

This clonotype was detected only a few times. The chain recombines TRBV3-1 with TRBJ2-3, with 7 bases identical to TRBD2. This CDR3 has 14 residues. Per the germline V gene, CDR1 is LGHDT and CDR2 is YNNKEL (reference sequence). Trimming cost V 6 bases and J 3 bases; bases outside gene matches: 6. The CDR3 nucleotides are TGTGCCAGCAGTCGCGGGGGAAAGACAGATACGCAGTATTTT. Residues: CASSRGGKTDTQYF.

A word on this clonotype: No conserved phenylalanine or tryptophan ends this CDR3, so it is likely a read error. The J gene is TRBJ2-1, the V gene TRBV11-3, with a possible D match to TRBD2 (6 bases). V shed 0 bases and J shed 0 bases, with 9 bases lying between them. The CDR3 sequence is 16 residues long. Germline V gene data show CDR1 as SGHNT and CDR2 as YENEEA. This chain's CDR3 is CASSLDSGDSYNEQFV. CDR3 coding DNA: TGTGCCAGCAGCTTAGACTCGGGAGACTCCTACAATGAGCAGTTCGTC.

This clonotype was recorded a few times. This chain uses TRBV5-5 with TRBJ2-5, with TRBD1 matching over 8 bases. The CDR3 contains 14 residues. Germline V gene lookup returns CDR1 SGHKS and CDR2 YYEKEE (reference sequence). V trimming: 5 bases; J trimming: 2 bases; junction bases outside the gene matches: 5. The CDR3 DNA is TGTGCCAGCAGACGGACAGGGAATCAAGAGACCCAGTACTTC. Protein product: CASRRTGNQETQYF.

V gene TRBV7-3 combines with J gene TRBJ1-1; maybe TRBD1 (6 bases). V shed 1 base and J shed 7 bases, with 16 bases lying between them. In germline, CDR1 is SGHTA, CDR2 FQGTGA. The CDR3 totals 15 residues. CDR3 region: CASSLIGGGTDEAFF. The CDR3 nucleotides read TGTGCCAGCAGCTTAATAGGAGGGGGGACCGATGAAGCTTTCTTT.

The V gene is TRBV6-5, the J gene TRBJ1-2; D uncertain. Germline V gives CDR1 MNHEY, CDR2 SVGAGI. The CDR3 runs to 15 residues. Deletions cut 7 bases from V and 2 bases from J, with 17 bases between. CDR3 in amino acids: CASTPNKGSNYGYTF. In nucleotides, the CDR3 is TGTGCCAGCACCCCTAATAAAGGGAGCAACTATGGCTACACCTTC.

The chain has TRBV20-1 and TRBJ1-6; D possibly corresponds to TRBD1 (6 bases). Trimming took 0 bases from V and 8 from J, leaving 14 bases between them. The CDR3 runs 15 residues. Germline V lookup: CDR1 DFQATT, CDR2 SNEGSKA (reference sequence). CDR3 nucleotide sequence: TGCAGTGCTAGAGATTGGCAGGGGCGGTATTCACCCCTCCACTTT. It yields the protein CSARDWQGRYSPLHF.

The chain couples TRBV20-1 to TRBJ2-7; 9 bases are shared with TRBD1. Trimming cost V 3 bases and J 2 bases; bases outside gene matches: 8. This CDR3 spans 15 amino acids. Germline V gene data show CDR1 as DFQATT and CDR2 as SNEGSKA (reference sequence). As DNA, the CDR3 is TGCAGTGCTAGGTTGCCGGACAGGGGAACCTACGAGCAGTACTTC. Protein sequence: CSARLPDRGTYEQYF.

The chain links TRBV10-3 to TRBJ2-1; 15 nucleotides agree with TRBD2. After removal of 4 bases from V and 4 bases from J, the junction contained 8 bases not matched to a gene. Germline V gene data show CDR1 as ENHRY and CDR2 as SYGVKD. The length of the CDR3 is 18 residues. The CDR3 bases are TGTGCCATCAGTGGTGGGACTAGCGGGGGGAAGTCTTACAATGAGCAGTTCTTC. Amino acid sequence: CAISGGTSGGKSYNEQFF.

The V and J genes are TRBV15 and TRBJ2-5, with 7 nucleotides matching TRBD1. There are 13 residues in the CDR3. The junction had 4 bases not matched to a gene; V was cut back by 8 bases and J by 1 base. Germline assignment: CDR1 LNHNV and CDR2 YYDKDF (reference sequence). The CDR3 region is CATGTASQETQYF. CDR3 nucleotides: TGTGCCACCGGGACAGCATCCCAAGAGACCCAGTACTTC.

The V and J genes are TRBV6-2 or TRBV6-3 and TRBJ2-1; 10 bases match TRBD2. Trimming removed 6 bases from V and 4 bases from J; junction bases left unmatched: 6. Germline V gives CDR1 MNHEY, CDR2 SVGEGT. This CDR3 is built from 15 residues. CDR3 sequence reads: CASSPGTSDYNEQFF. CDR3 DNA sequence: TGTGCCAGCAGCCCCGGGACTAGCGATTACAATGAGCAGTTCTTC.

This clonotype was detected only a few times. CDR3 protein: CASSLYRDRVNIQYF. DNA of the CDR3: TGTGCCAGCAGTTTGTACAGGGACCGGGTTAACATTCAGTACTTC. The chain is built from TRBV27 and TRBJ2-7, with a weak D call TRBD1 (6 bases). Judging by the DNA end, TRBJ2-4 fits better; the J call may be wrong. Per germline, CDR1 MNHEY and CDR2 SMNVEV (reference sequence). CDR3 length: 15 amino acids.

The chain employs TRBV4-1 and TRBJ2-7; D is undetermined. The CDR3 is 14 amino acids. V lost 5 bases to trimming and J lost 0 bases, with 11 bases between them. CDR1 is MGHRA, CDR2 YSYEKL, per germline. CDR3 loop: CASSWLYGSYEQYF. In DNA, the CDR3 is TGCGCCAGCAGCTGGCTATATGGCTCCTACGAGCAGTACTTC.

The chain links TRBV7-8 to TRBJ2-2, with D perhaps given as TRBD1 or TRBD2 (5 bases each). The CDR3 runs to 15 residues. In germline, CDR1 is SGHVS, CDR2 FQNEAQ. Trimming stripped 1 base from V and 5 bases from J, with 11 bases between. As DNA, the CDR3 is TGTGCCAGCAGCTTAGGGGGGATGGGAACCGGGGAGCTGTTTTTT. It specifies CASSLGGMGTGELFF.

Many counts were recorded for this clonotype. The gene calls are TRBV7-3 and TRBJ2-3; maybe TRBD1 (6 bases). The ends were cut back, 2 bases at V and 0 bases at J, with 12 bases in the middle. In germline, CDR1 is SGHTA, CDR2 FQGTGA. CDR3 length: 16 amino acids. CDR3 loop: CASSLYRARSTDTQYF. For the CDR3, the DNA is TGTGCCAGCAGCTTATACAGGGCCCGGAGCACAGATACGCAGTATTTT.

V gene TRBV7-9 combines with J gene TRBJ1-5, with 8 bases identical to TRBD1. In germline, CDR1 is SEHNR, CDR2 FQNEAQ (reference sequence). The CDR3 has 17 residues. With V trimmed by 3 bases and J by 6 bases, 13 bases remained unmatched. The CDR3 DNA reads TGTGCCAGCAGCTTCTTAGGACAGGGCAGGTACTTTCAGCCCCAGCATTTT. Encoded protein: CASSFLGQGRYFQPQHF.

This clonotype turned up a few times. CDR3 in DNA: TGCAGTGCTAGAAGGAGCCAGCATGAGCAGTTCTTC. It specifies CSARRSQHEQFF. The chain joins TRBV20-1 to TRBJ2-1; D gene uncertain. Trimming took 2 bases from V and 8 from J, leaving 10 bases between them. The CDR3 extends over 12 amino acids. Germline values: CDR1 DFQATT, CDR2 SNEGSKA (reference sequence).

This chain links TRBV5-1 with TRBJ2-5; possibly TRBD1 for D (8 bases). The J call is doubtful: the DNA matches TRBJ2-7 better. Germline lookup yields CDR1 SGHRS and CDR2 YFSETQ. The CDR3 has 17 residues. In DNA, the CDR3 is TGCGCCAGCAGAGAGGACAGGGACACATCGGGGGGTTACGAGCAGTACTTC. As protein: CASREDRDTSGGYEQYF.

J is TRBJ2-3 and V is TRBV10-3; D gene ambiguous. V was shortened by 3 bases and J by 1 base, with 8 bases between the two germline ends. CDR1 is ENHRY and CDR2 is SYGVKD in the germline V gene. This CDR3 is built from 14 residues. The CDR3 loop is CAISDPRGTDTQYF. DNA of the CDR3: TGTGCCATCAGTGACCCACGGGGCACAGATACGCAGTATTTT.

This chain connects TRBV6-5 to TRBJ1-1, with TRBD1 matching over 10 bases. The CDR3 is made up of 14 amino acids. Germline CDR1 reads MNHEY; CDR2 reads SVGAGI. V lost 6 bases, J lost 8 bases, and 9 bases stayed unmatched. The CDR3 DNA sequence: TGTGCCAGCAGCCGTCCCGGGACAGGGGCCGAAGCTTTCTTT. Residues: CASSRPGTGAEAFF.

About this clonotype: A much larger clonotype is one base distant, so this may be a read error. The chain has TRBV6-5 and TRBJ2-3; either TRBD1 or TRBD2 may fit D (5 bases each). CDR3 size: 15 residues. V was shortened by 6 bases and J by 0 bases, with 13 bases between the two germline ends. The germline CDR1 and CDR2 sequences are MNHEY and SVGAGI. The CDR3 sequence: CASRGRAPSTDTQYF. In nucleotides, the CDR3 is TGTGCCAGCAGGGGACGAGCGCCAAGCACAGATACGCAGTATTTT.

V gene TRBV2 combines with J gene TRBJ2-5, with D tentatively TRBD1 (5 bases). This CDR3 is 14 amino acids long. Looked up from germline, CDR1 is SNHLY and CDR2 is FYNNEI. Trimming removed 4 bases at V and 5 bases at J, with 14 bases between. CDR3 protein: CASSVRTPGETQYF. The CDR3 nucleotides read TGTGCCAGCAGTGTAAGGACACCTGGGGAGACCCAGTACTTC.